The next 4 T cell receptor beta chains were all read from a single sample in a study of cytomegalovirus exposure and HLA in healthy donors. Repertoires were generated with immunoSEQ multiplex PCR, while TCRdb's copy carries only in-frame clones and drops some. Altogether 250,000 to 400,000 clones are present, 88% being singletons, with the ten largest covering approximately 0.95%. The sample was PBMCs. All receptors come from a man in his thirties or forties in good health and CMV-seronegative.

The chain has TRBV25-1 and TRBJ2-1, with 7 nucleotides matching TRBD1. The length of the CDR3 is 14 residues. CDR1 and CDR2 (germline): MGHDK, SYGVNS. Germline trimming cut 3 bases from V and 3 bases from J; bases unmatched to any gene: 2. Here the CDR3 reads CASSDRGYYNEQFF. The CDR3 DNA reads TGTGCCAGCAGTGACAGGGGGTACTACAATGAGCAGTTCTTC.

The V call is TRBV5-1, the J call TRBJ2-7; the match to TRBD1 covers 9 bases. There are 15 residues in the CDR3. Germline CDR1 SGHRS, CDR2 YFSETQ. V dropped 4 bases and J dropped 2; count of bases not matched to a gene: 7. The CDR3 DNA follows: TGCGCCAGCAGCATATCCGGGACAGGGACCTACGAGCAGTACTTC. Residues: CASSISGTGTYEQYF.

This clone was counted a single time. CDR3 residues: CASSFGLAGIETQYF. In DNA form, the CDR3 reads TGTGCCAGCAGCTTCGGACTAGCGGGGATTGAGACCCAGTACTTC. V usage is TRBV5-4 and J usage is TRBJ2-5; 12 positions match TRBD2. This CDR3 spans 15 amino acids. The germline V gene encodes CDR1 SGHNT and CDR2 YYREEE (reference sequence). Trimming at V came to 2 bases and at J to 5 bases, leaving 4 bases not matched to a gene.

CDR3 loop: CASSLTGTGEETQYF. In DNA, the CDR3 is TGTGCCAGCAGCTTAACCGGGACAGGGGAAGAGACCCAGTACTTC. The V gene is TRBV7-9, the J gene TRBJ2-5, with TRBD1 identical over 10 bases. CDR1 is SEHNR, CDR2 FQNEAQ, per germline (reference sequence). This CDR3 comprises 15 residues. Losses at the gene ends were 2 bases for V and 3 bases for J; bases not matched to a gene: 3.